The 32 T cell receptor beta chains below come from one sample, sequenced in a study of beta chain features in type 1 diabetes. The isolated RNA, all of it, was reverse transcribed, so expressed TCRB transcripts were what got sequenced. Using immunoSEQ multiplex PCR, the repertoire was profiled, and TCRdb retains in-frame clones only, with some absent. The repertoire includes 300,000 or so clones, 7.5% to 9% of them detected once, and around 0.45% sits in the top ten. The sequenced sample was central memory CD4+ T cells from blood. All receptors derive from a woman in her late teens or twenties in good health.

This clone was seen only a few times. The chain couples TRBV7-2 to TRBJ1-5; D not resolved. V dropped 5 bases and J dropped 2 bases, with 13 bases sitting between them. This CDR3 is 15 amino acids long. The V gene's germline CDR1 is SGHTA and CDR2 FQGNSA. The CDR3 sequence: CASSPTHFGNQPQHF. CDR3 DNA: TGTGCCAGCAGCCCAACCCATTTTGGCAATCAGCCCCAGCATTTT. Variable domain in full (rest from reference TRBV7-2 and TRBJ1-5): GAGVSQSPSNKVTEKGKDVELRCDPISGHTALYWYRQSLGQGLEFLIYFQGNSAPDKSGLPSDRFSAERTGGSVSTLTIQRTQQEDSAVYLCASSPTHFGNQPQHFGDGTRLSIL.

This clone was detected a few times. The identical CDR3 is also encoded by other nucleotide sequences in the sample. The gene calls are TRBV5-1 and TRBJ2-5; weak D call: TRBD2 (6 bases). Trimming stripped 5 bases from V and 2 bases from J, with 10 bases between. Germline assignment: CDR1 SGHRS and CDR2 YFSETQ. CDR3 size: 13 residues. The CDR3 region is CASSLGLQETQYF. CDR3 DNA: TGCGCCAGCAGTCTGGGACTTCAAGAGACCCAGTACTTC.

This clone was counted between two and nine times. The chain carries TRBV7-8 and TRBJ1-1; perhaps TRBD1 as D (6 bases). CDR1 SGHVS and CDR2 FQNEAQ come from the germline V gene. This CDR3 comprises 15 residues. The V gene lost 5 bases and the J gene lost 1 base, with 14 bases spanning the gap. The CDR3 region has the DNA TGTGCCAGCAGCCCGGGTTACAGGGCGAACACTGAAGCTTTCTTT. It specifies CASSPGYRANTEAFF.

This clone was detected many times. This chain joins TRBV28 and TRBJ1-2; D ambiguous. Germline V gene data show CDR1 as MDHEN and CDR2 as SYDVKM. V dropped 9 bases and J dropped 1 base, with 6 bases sitting between them. There are 11 residues in the CDR3. The CDR3 spells CASTHNYGYTF. Here the CDR3 DNA reads TGTGCCAGTACACATAACTATGGCTACACCTTC.

The chain couples TRBV5-4 to TRBJ1-2, with a tentative D call TRBD1 (5 bases). Trimming removed 3 bases from V and 6 bases from J, with 12 bases in between. This CDR3 spans 13 amino acids. Germline V CDR1 and CDR2: SGHNT, YYREEE (reference sequence). CDR3 region: CASSSAGTDGYTF. The CDR3 DNA sequence: TGTGCCAGCAGCTCGGCAGGGACCGATGGCTACACCTTC.

This clone was seen a handful of times. This sequence joins TRBV4-3 and TRBJ2-1; 8 bases align to TRBD2. V shed 2 bases and J 3 bases; nucleotides not matched to a gene: 6. CDR3 length equals 16 residues. CDR1 LGHNA and CDR2 YSLEER come from the germline V gene. The DNA of the CDR3 is TGCGCCAGCAGCCAAACAGTCCTAGCGGGCTACAATGAGCAGTTCTTC. Encoded protein: CASSQTVLAGYNEQFF.

This clone came up a few times. This chain links TRBV7-2 with TRBJ2-1; either TRBD1 or TRBD2 may supply D (5 bases each). CDR1 is SGHTA, CDR2 FQGNSA, per germline. Trimming shortened V by 1 base and J by 3 bases, and 10 bases separated the two germline ends. CDR3 length equals 15 residues. CDR3 coding DNA: TGTGCCAGCAGCTTAGATTCGGGGCGCTACAATGAGCAGTTCTTC. Protein: CASSLDSGRYNEQFF.

The chain couples TRBV19 to TRBJ2-3, with D perhaps TRBD1 (6 bases). The germline V and J ends were trimmed by 5 bases and 2 bases, with 17 bases remaining between them. CDR1 is LNHDA, CDR2 SQIVND, per germline (reference sequence). The CDR3 contains 16 residues. The CDR3 nucleotides read TGTGCCAGTAGTCTGTCGACAGGAGCCAACACAGATACGCAGTATTTT. It encodes CASSLSTGANTDTQYF.

This clone was found a few times. One end of the junction does not line up with germline, which may come from a read error. The V gene is TRBV10-3, the J gene TRBJ2-5; D call uncertain. Germline-derived CDR1 and CDR2 are ENHRY and SYGVKD. This CDR3 region has 16 residues. CDR3 residues: CASSYSARTYQETQYF. The CDR3 DNA reads TGTGCCAGCAGTTACAGTGCCAGGACGTATCAAGAGACCCAGTACTTC.

This clone was found a few times. The V and J genes are TRBV6-6 and TRBJ2-5; D not certain. The better agreement between TRBJ2-7 and the DNA end casts doubt on the J call. The CDR3 covers 13 residues. Germline values: CDR1 MNHNY, CDR2 SVGAGI (reference sequence). The CDR3 nucleotides read TGTGCCAGCAGGTCGGGCGAGTCCTACGAGCAGTACTTC. Its translation is CASRSGESYEQYF.

This clone was picked up many times. The chain has TRBV18 and TRBJ2-7; 7 bases line up with TRBD1. Per germline, CDR1 KGHSH and CDR2 LQKENI. After removal of 6 bases from V and 3 bases from J, the junction contained 8 bases not matched to a gene. The CDR3 loop spans 14 amino acids. The CDR3 sequence is CASSQGQVFYEQYF. The CDR3 DNA reads as TGTGCCAGCTCCCAAGGACAGGTTTTCTACGAGCAGTACTTC.

The V and J genes are TRBV28 and TRBJ2-7; the match to TRBD1 covers 10 bases. V lost 6 bases to trimming and J lost 5 bases; unmatched junction nucleotides: 10. Germline V CDR1 and CDR2: MDHEN, SYDVKM. This CDR3 has 15 residues. This CDR3 reads CASRDRGRRVHEQYF. CDR3 DNA: TGTGCCAGCAGAGACAGGGGGCGCCGGGTTCACGAGCAGTACTTC.

This clone has more than one count but fewer than ten. The gene calls are TRBV5-1 and TRBJ2-7; TRBD2 agrees at 8 bases. The germline CDR1 and CDR2 sequences are SGHRS and YFSETQ. J lost 1 base, V lost 4 bases, and 19 bases had no gene match. This CDR3 spans 19 amino acids. The CDR3 spells CASSLLPSTREGNSYEQYF. In nucleotides, the CDR3 is TGCGCCAGCAGCCTACTTCCGAGCACCCGGGAGGGGAATTCCTACGAGCAGTACTTC.

The CDR3 protein is CASSYKGDQGLRPAGELFF. Here the CDR3 DNA reads TGCGCCAGCAGCTACAAAGGGGATCAGGGATTGCGGCCGGCCGGGGAGCTGTTTTTT. The genes are TRBV5-1 and TRBJ2-2; D might be TRBD1 (5 bases). This CDR3 has 19 amino acids. V lost 3 bases and J lost 6, with 27 bases in between. Germline CDR1 and CDR2: SGHRS and YFSETQ.

This clone has only a few counts. The V and J genes are TRBV7-2 and TRBJ2-1; tentative D call: TRBD1 (6 bases). V lost 5 bases, J lost 8 bases, and 22 bases lay in between. Germline values: CDR1 SGHTA, CDR2 FQGNSA. The CDR3 covers 16 residues. For the CDR3, the DNA is TGTGCCAGCAGCGTTAGTGGGACACCATTTTTCGATGAGCAGTTCTTC. Its protein is CASSVSGTPFFDEQFF.

J is TRBJ1-2 and V is TRBV28; tentative D call: TRBD1 (5 bases). Germline V lookup: CDR1 MDHEN, CDR2 SYDVKM. The CDR3 is 15 amino acids. The ends were cut back, 3 bases at V and 8 bases at J, with 19 bases in the middle. The CDR3 protein is CASSFWGSGLEGYTF. The CDR3 DNA reads as TGTGCCAGCAGTTTTTGGGGATCAGGGTTGGAGGGCTACACCTTC.

The chain links TRBV6-5 to TRBJ2-3, with 12 bases identical to TRBD2. CDR3 length equals 14 residues. V lost 5 bases and J lost 6; bases outside the gene matches: 3. Germline CDR1 MNHEY, CDR2 SVGAGI. CDR3 in amino acids: CASSRGTSGDTQYF. CDR3 DNA sequence: TGTGCCAGCAGTCGCGGGACTAGCGGGGATACGCAGTATTTT.

This clone was picked up a small number of times. V and J are TRBV7-2 and TRBJ1-1; a weak D match, TRBD1 (6 bases). This CDR3 comprises 16 residues. Germline V gives CDR1 SGHTA, CDR2 FQGNSA. Trimming took off 2 bases at V and 4 bases at J, with 17 bases between the two ends. The CDR3 nucleotides are TGTGCCAGCAGCTTACGCAGAACAGGGAAGGGCACTGAAGCTTTCTTT. It encodes CASSLRRTGKGTEAFF.

This clone was found a few times. V gene TRBV11-2 combines with J gene TRBJ2-5, with D maybe TRBD1 (6 bases). Trimming left V 2 bases short and J 1 base short, with 8 bases between. CDR1 is SGHAT and CDR2 is FQNNGV in the germline V gene. The CDR3 consists of 14 residues. The CDR3 nucleotides read TGTGCCAGCAGCTTACAGGGGAGCCAAGAGACCCAGTACTTC. This translates into CASSLQGSQETQYF.

In regard to this clone: Different DNA sequences within this sample yield the same CDR3. The chain is built from TRBV7-6 and TRBJ1-3, with 7 bases identical to TRBD1. Germline V gene data show CDR1 as SGHVS and CDR2 as FNYEAQ. CDR3 size: 16 residues. V lost 1 base, J lost 0 bases, and 3 bases stayed unmatched. CDR3 DNA sequence: TGTGCCAGCAGCTTAGGGGACAGTCACTCTGGAAACACCATATATTTT. As protein: CASSLGDSHSGNTIYF. Together with reference TRBV7-6 and TRBJ1-3, the CDR3 gives the full variable domain: GAGVSQSPRYKVTKRGQDVALRCDPISGHVSLYWYRQALGQGPEFLTYFNYEAQQDKSGLPNDRFSAERPEGSISTLTIQRTEQRDSAMYRCASSLGDSHSGNTIYFGEGSWLTVV.

The V and J genes are TRBV28 and TRBJ1-5; no reliable D call. This CDR3 has 12 residues. Trimming stripped 6 bases from V and 4 bases from J, with 7 bases between. Germline V gives CDR1 MDHEN, CDR2 SYDVKM. DNA for the CDR3: TGTGCCAGCAGGTGGGGAAATCAGCCCCAGCATTTT. Its translation: CASRWGNQPQHF. Filled out from reference TRBV28 and TRBJ1-5, the complete variable domain reads DVKVTQSSRYLVKRTGEKVFLECVQDMDHENMFWYRQDPGLGLRLIYFSYDVKMKEKGDIPEGYSVSREKKERFSLILESASTNQTSMYLCASRWGNQPQHFGDGTRLSIL.

The chain links TRBV5-4 to TRBJ2-7; D might be TRBD2 (6 bases). Germline CDR1 reads SGHNT; CDR2 reads YYREEE (reference sequence). This CDR3 has 16 residues. Trimming left V 0 bases short and J 0 bases short, with 13 bases between. For the CDR3, the DNA is TGTGCCAGCAGCTTGGGGGCTAGCGTCTCCTCCTACGAGCAGTACTTC. Translation gives CASSLGASVSSYEQYF.

The chain combines TRBV18 with TRBJ2-1; 9 bases line up with TRBD2. This CDR3 comprises 14 residues. From germline, CDR1 is KGHSH and CDR2 LQKENI. After removal of 6 bases from V and 3 bases from J, the junction contained 3 bases not matched to a gene. CDR3 region: CASSLAGFYNEQFF. The CDR3 coding sequence is TGTGCCAGCTCCCTAGCGGGATTCTACAATGAGCAGTTCTTC.

This rearrangement joins TRBV5-1 to TRBJ2-3; no definite D call. CDR3 length: 14 residues. Germline V gene data show CDR1 as SGHRS and CDR2 as YFSETQ. V shed 3 bases and J shed 0 bases, with 8 bases lying between them. CDR3 in amino acids: CASSWTQSTDTQYF. Written as DNA, the CDR3 is TGCGCCAGCAGCTGGACGCAGAGCACAGATACGCAGTATTTT.

There are a few counts of this clone. The chain recombines TRBV6-1 with TRBJ2-5; 9 bases fit TRBD2. This CDR3 has 18 amino acids. The trim removed 2 bases at V and 4 bases at J, leaving 14 bases unmatched. Germline V gives CDR1 MNHNS, CDR2 SASEGT. The CDR3 DNA follows: TGTGCCAGCAGTGAAAATGGGCTAGCGGGACCTCGACGAGAGACCCAGTACTTC. Protein sequence: CASSENGLAGPRRETQYF.

This clone was observed at least ten times. The chain couples TRBV10-3 to TRBJ2-3; either TRBD1 or TRBD2 may fit D (6 bases each). The germline V gene encodes CDR1 ENHRY and CDR2 SYGVKD. The CDR3 is made up of 12 amino acids. V was cut by 11 bases and J by 2 bases, with 11 bases left in between. The chain's CDR3 is CAARGLTDTQYF. As DNA, the CDR3 is TGTGCCGCCCGGGGGCTCACAGATACGCAGTATTTT.

The gene calls are TRBV2 and TRBJ2-2, with a tentative D call TRBD1 (6 bases). CDR3 length: 15 amino acids. The germline V and J ends were trimmed by 7 bases and 4 bases, with 16 bases remaining between them. Per germline, CDR1 SNHLY and CDR2 FYNNEI. CDR3 region: CASIRGQLGTGELFF. In DNA, the CDR3 is TGTGCCAGCATCAGAGGACAGTTAGGCACCGGGGAGCTGTTTTTT.

The chain links TRBV9 to TRBJ1-6; 9 positions match TRBD1. The CDR3 sequence is 16 residues long. Trimming took 4 bases from V and 7 from J; bases not matched to a gene: 9. Per the germline V gene, CDR1 is SGDLS and CDR2 is YYNGEE. This CDR3 is CASSTHPGQGNSPLHF. CDR3 in DNA: TGTGCCAGCAGCACCCACCCTGGACAGGGGAATTCACCCCTCCACTTT.

This clone was found a few times. This sequence joins TRBV5-1 and TRBJ2-2; D call uncertain. Germline CDR1 and CDR2: SGHRS and YFSETQ. Deletions cut 0 bases from V and 2 bases from J, with 5 bases between. The CDR3 length is 14 residues. CDR3 sequence: CASSLATNTGELFF. CDR3 DNA sequence: TGCGCCAGCAGCTTGGCCACCAACACCGGGGAGCTGTTTTTT.

This clone was detected a few times. The gene calls are TRBV11-3 and TRBJ2-1; no clear D. CDR3 length equals 13 residues. CDR1 is SGHNT, CDR2 YENEEA, per germline. Deletions cut 2 bases from V and 7 bases from J, with 9 bases between. The CDR3 region has the DNA TGTGCCAGCAGCTTAAACAATCTTAATGAGCAGTTCTTC. Translated, it gives CASSLNNLNEQFF.

In this sample, this clone turned up many times. The chain joins TRBV5-1 to TRBJ2-7, with 8 positions matching TRBD1. The trim removed 3 bases at V and 7 bases at J, leaving 12 bases unmatched. Germline V gives CDR1 SGHRS, CDR2 YFSETQ. The CDR3 is 15 residues long. This chain's CDR3 is CASSSLGQEVGEQYF. CDR3 sequence (DNA): TGCGCCAGCAGCTCCCTGGGACAGGAGGTTGGGGAGCAGTACTTC.

Only a few counts were recorded for this clone. The gene calls are TRBV15 and TRBJ2-1, with D tentatively TRBD1 or TRBD2 (6 bases each). V lost 6 bases, J lost 3 bases, and 12 bases lay in between. CDR1 LNHNV and CDR2 YYDKDF come from the germline V gene (reference sequence). The CDR3 covers 14 residues. Here the CDR3 DNA reads TGTGCCACCAGAAAAGGGGGGTTCTACAATGAGCAGTTCTTC. It codes for CATRKGGFYNEQFF.